The source of this T cell receptor (beta chain) is a study of regulatory T cells in long-lasting Graves disease. The CDR3 is made up of 13 amino acids. The germline V and J ends were trimmed by 6 bases and 9 bases, with 12 bases remaining between them. Germline CDR1 reads MDHEN; CDR2 reads SYDVKM. The study, taken as a whole, reports: Persistent patients shared more public clonotypes (under 3,000) than newly diagnosed patients (approximately 960).

This clonotype appeared many times. What it binds is not known. CDR3-region Arm-PCR and iRepertoire HTBI primers produced the TCR beta libraries. Using its own MiXCR run on the multiplex PCR reads, TCRdb lists one record per CDR3 protein. Here the sample spans roughly 470,000 distinct CDR3 sequences, around 20% being singletons. Time point of the sample: persistent/refractory GD, antithyroid drugs over 5 years with positive TRAb. From RNA extracted from PBMCs, the TCR library was made. American Thyroid Association guidelines were used to diagnose Graves' disease. V is TRBV28 and J is TRBJ1-6; possible D gene TRBD1, 6 bases. The starting material was peripheral blood mononuclear cells (PBMCs), obtained when the disease was refractory, from a patient treated with antithyroid drugs. The sequence was obtained from a female donor with Graves disease. The CDR3 protein is CASRPQGVSPLHF. CDR3 nucleotides: TGTGCCAGCAGACCACAGGGTGTTTCACCCCTCCACTTT.